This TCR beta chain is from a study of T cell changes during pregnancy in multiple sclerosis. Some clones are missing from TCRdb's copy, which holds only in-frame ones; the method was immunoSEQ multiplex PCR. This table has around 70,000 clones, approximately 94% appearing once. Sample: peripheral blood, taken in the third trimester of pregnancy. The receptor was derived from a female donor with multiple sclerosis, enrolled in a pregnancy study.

The CDR3: CASSLSSGMEAFF. CDR3 bases: TGTGCCAGCAGCTTATCTTCCGGGATGGAAGCTTTCTTT. This rearrangement joins TRBV7-3 to TRBJ1-1; D is unresolved. The CDR3 consists of 13 residues. The V end lost 2 bases, the J end lost 8 bases, and 12 bases lay between the germline ends. Per the germline V gene, CDR1 is SGHTA and CDR2 is FQGTGA.